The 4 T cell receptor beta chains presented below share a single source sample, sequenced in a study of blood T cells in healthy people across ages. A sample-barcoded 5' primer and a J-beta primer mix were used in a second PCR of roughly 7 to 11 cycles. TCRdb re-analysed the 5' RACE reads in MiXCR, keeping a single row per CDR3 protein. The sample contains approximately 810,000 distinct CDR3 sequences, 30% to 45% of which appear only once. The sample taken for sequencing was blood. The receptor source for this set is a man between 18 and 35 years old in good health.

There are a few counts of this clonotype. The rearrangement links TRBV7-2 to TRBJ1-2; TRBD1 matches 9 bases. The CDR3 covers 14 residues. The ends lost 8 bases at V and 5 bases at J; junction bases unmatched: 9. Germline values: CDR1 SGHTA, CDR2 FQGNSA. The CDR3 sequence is CASGRTGAVYGYTF. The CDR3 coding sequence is TGTGCCAGCGGAAGGACAGGGGCAGTGTATGGCTACACCTTC.

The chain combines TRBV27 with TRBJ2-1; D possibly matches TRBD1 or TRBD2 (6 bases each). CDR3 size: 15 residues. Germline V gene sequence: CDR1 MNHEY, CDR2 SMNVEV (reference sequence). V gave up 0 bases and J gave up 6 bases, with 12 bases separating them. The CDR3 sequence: CASSLSGGISNEQFF. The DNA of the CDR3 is TGTGCCAGCAGTTTATCGGGGGGCATCTCCAATGAGCAGTTCTTC.

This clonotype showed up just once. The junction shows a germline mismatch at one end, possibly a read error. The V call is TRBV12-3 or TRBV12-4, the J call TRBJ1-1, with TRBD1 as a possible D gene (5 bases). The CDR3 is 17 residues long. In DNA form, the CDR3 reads TGTGCCGGCAGTTTAGGTTCGGGACGCCCCATGAACACTGAAGCTTTCTTT. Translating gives CAGSLGSGRPMNTEAFF.

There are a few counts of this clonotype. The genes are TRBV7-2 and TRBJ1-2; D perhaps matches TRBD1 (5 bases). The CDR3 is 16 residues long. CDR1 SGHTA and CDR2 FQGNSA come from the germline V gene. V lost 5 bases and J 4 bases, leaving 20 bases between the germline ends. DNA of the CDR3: TGTGCCAGCAGCGCAAGATACAGGCTAAACTCCTATGGCTACACCTTC. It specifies CASSARYRLNSYGYTF.